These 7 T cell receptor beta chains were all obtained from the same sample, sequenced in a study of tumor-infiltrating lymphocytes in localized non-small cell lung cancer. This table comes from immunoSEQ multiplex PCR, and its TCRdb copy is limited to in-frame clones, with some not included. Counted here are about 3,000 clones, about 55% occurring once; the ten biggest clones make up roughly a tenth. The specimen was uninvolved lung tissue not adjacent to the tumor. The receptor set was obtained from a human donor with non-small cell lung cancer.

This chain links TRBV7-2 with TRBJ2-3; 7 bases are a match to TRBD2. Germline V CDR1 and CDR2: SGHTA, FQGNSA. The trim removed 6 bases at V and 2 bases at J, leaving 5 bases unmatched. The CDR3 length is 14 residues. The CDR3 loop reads CASRGAGPTDTQYF. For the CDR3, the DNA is TGTGCCAGCAGGGGAGCGGGACCCACAGATACGCAGTATTTT.

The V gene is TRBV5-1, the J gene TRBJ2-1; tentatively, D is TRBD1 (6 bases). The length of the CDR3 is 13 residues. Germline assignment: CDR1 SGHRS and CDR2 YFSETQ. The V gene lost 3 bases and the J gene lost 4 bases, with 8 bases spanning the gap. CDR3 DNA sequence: TGCGCCAGCAGCTCGGACAGTTACAATGAGCAGTTCTTC. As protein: CASSSDSYNEQFF.

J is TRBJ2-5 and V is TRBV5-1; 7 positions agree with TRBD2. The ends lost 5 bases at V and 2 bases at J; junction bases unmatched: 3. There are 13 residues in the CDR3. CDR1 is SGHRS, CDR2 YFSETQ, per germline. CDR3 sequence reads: CASSRDYQETQYF. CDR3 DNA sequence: TGCGCCAGCAGTCGGGACTATCAAGAGACCCAGTACTTC.

CDR3 sequence: CASSRGDRATEAFF. CDR3 sequence (DNA): TGTGCCAGCAGCCGAGGGGACAGGGCCACTGAAGCTTTCTTT. The chain employs TRBV28 and TRBJ1-1, with 9 bases aligning to TRBD1. Germline CDR1 and CDR2: MDHEN and SYDVKM. The CDR3 covers 14 residues. Unmatched junction bases numbered 6, after V lost 6 bases and J lost 4 bases. Drawing the rest from reference TRBV28 and TRBJ1-1, the complete variable domain is DVKVTQSSRYLVKRTGEKVFLECVQDMDHENMFWYRQDPGLGLRLIYFSYDVKMKEKGDIPEGYSVSREKKERFSLILESASTNQTSMYLCASSRGDRATEAFFGQGTRLTVV.

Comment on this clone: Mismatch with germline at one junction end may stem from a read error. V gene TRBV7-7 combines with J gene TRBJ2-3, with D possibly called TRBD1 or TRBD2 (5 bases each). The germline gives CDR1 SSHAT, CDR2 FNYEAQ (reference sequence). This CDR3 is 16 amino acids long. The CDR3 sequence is CASSRGGLASTDTQYF. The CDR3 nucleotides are TGTGCTAGCAGCCGGGGCGGGCTAGCTAGCACAGATACGCAGTATTTT.

Here the CDR3 DNA reads TGCGCCAGCAGCTTGAGGGTGAGCACTGAAGCTTTCTTT. Translating it yields CASSLRVSTEAFF. The gene calls are TRBV5-1 and TRBJ1-1; no firm D call. V lost 1 base, J lost 4 bases, and 8 bases lay in between. Germline CDR1 SGHRS, CDR2 YFSETQ. CDR3 length: 13 amino acids.

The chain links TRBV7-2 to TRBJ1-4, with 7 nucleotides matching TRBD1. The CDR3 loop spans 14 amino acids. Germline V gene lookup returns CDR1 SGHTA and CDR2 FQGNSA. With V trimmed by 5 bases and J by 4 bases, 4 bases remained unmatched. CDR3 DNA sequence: TGTGCCAGCAGCCCACACAGGGGTAATGAAAAACTGTTTTTT. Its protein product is CASSPHRGNEKLFF.